This T cell receptor (beta chain) originates from a study of cytomegalovirus exposure and HLA in healthy donors. Study overall: Counted in an early data release were 65 million to 100 million unique TCRs from HLA-typed donors.

Note on this clone: The antigen is not known.

The primer mix had 60 Vbeta and 13 Jbeta primers. TCRdb's copy holds only in-frame clones and misses some; the assay was immunoSEQ multiplex PCR. The repertoire holds roughly 200,000 clones, with around 77% as singletons. Study findings and constraints: Earlier results showed most TCR beta V segments being productive about 87% or about 30% of the time. In a later analysis, a missense DCLRE1C variant was linked to TCR beta V- and J-gene trimming.

Trimming cost V 4 bases and J 5 bases; bases outside gene matches: 5. Germline V gene sequence: CDR1 SNHLY, CDR2 FYNNEI. This CDR3 is built from 14 residues. This chain links TRBV2 with TRBJ1-5; TRBD1 matches at 7 bases. The TCR originated in a woman younger than 45 in good health and CMV-seronegative. Sequencing input: PBMCs. CDR3 sequence (DNA): TGTGCCAGCAGTGGTAAGACAGGGTATCAGCCCCAGCATTTT. Its protein is CASSGKTGYQPQHF.